This entry features one T cell receptor (beta chain) sequence. Time point denoted: patch test 1, 2 weeks after DPC sensitization. Treatment: therapeutic diphenylcyclopropenone sensitization with weekly scalp DPC. The sample comes from a study of human T cells and chemical hapten exposure. MiXCR, applied by TCRdb to the RACE reads, yields one record per CDR3 protein. Among 75,000 to 90,000 distinct CDR3 sequences listed, over 6% were seen once. Germline CDR1 reads SGHTA; CDR2 reads FQGNSA. The CDR3 sequence is 13 residues long. V lost 5 bases, J lost 6 bases, and 13 bases lay in between. Specimen: whole blood, collected in connection with sensitization to the hapten diphenylcyclopropenone (DPC). The chain recombines TRBV7-2 with TRBJ1-1, with D possibly matching TRBD1 (6 bases). The clonotype was recovered from a woman aged 30 to 39 with alopecia areata. Some clones in this sample may be carry-over from other donors' samples. CDR3 nucleotides: TGTGCCAGCAGCGACAGGATTGGTGCTGAAGCTTTCTTT. Translating gives CASSDRIGAEAFF.